This TCR beta chain is from a study of blood T cell repertoires in COVID-19. On the study more broadly: The United States, Italy and Spain were the sources of the acute and convalescent COVID-19 samples. Sources were T cells, B-cell-depleted T cells, or PBMCs; the material itself was cDNA or gDNA.

V was cut by 5 bases and J by 0 bases, with 14 bases left in between. CDR1 and CDR2 from the germline V gene are SGHVS and FQNEAQ. The CDR3 has 15 residues. Original handling: Researchers report that nucleated cell counts were estimated from reference gene primer amplification. TCRdb's copy holds only in-frame clones and misses some; the assay was immunoSEQ multiplex PCR. Clonal size and the V and J genes are those of that table, whereas D and trimming came from the DNA. The data hold tens of thousands of clones, with about 85% observed a single time. The gene calls are TRBV7-8 and TRBJ2-7; D might be TRBD2 (6 bases). The receptor's source is a man aged 55 to 69 with acute or convalescent COVID-19. The specimen was peripheral blood. CDR3 bases: TGTGCCAGCAGCCCCCTTAGCGGTAACTCCTACGAGCAGTACTTC. Its translation is CASSPLSGNSYEQYF.